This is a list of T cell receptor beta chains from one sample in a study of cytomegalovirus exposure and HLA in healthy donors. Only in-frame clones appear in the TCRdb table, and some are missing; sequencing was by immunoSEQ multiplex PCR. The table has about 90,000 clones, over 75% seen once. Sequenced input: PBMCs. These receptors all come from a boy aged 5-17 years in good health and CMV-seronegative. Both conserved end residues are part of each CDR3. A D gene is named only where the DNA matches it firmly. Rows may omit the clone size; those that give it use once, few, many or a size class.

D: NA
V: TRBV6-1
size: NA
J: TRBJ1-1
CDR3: CASSAGLDTEAFF
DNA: TGTGCCAGCAGCGCGGGGCTGGACACTGAAGCTTTCTTT

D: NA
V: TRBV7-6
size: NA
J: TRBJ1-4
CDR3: CASSLAGYTGEKLFF
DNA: TGTGCCAGCAGCTTAGCGGGTTACACGGGGGAAAAACTGTTTTTT

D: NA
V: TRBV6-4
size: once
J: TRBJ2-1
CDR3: CASSDSGFQSYNEQFF
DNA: TGTGCCAGCAGTGACTCCGGGTTCCAGTCCTACAATGAGCAGTTCTTC

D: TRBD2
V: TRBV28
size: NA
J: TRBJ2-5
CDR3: CASSLGLAGVGETQYF
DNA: TGTGCCAGCAGCCTGGGACTAGCGGGAGTGGGGGAGACCCAGTACTTC

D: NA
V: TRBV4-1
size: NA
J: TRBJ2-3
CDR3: CASSPIGGAVTDTQYF
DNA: TGCGCCAGCAGCCCCATTGGGGGGGCGGTCACAGATACGCAGTATTTT

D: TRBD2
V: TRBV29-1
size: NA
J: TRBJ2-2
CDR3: CSVEGLAGAGGDGELFF
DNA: TGCAGCGTTGAAGGACTAGCGGGGGCAGGAGGTGACGGGGAGCTGTTTTTT

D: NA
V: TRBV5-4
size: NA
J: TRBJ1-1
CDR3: CASSLAEGGNTEAFF
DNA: TGTGCCAGCAGCTTGGCGGAAGGCGGGAACACTGAAGCTTTCTTT

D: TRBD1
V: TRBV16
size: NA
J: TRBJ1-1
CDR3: CASSRPSDRDLAFF
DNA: TGTGCCAGCAGCCGTCCCTCTGACAGGGATTTAGCTTTCTTT

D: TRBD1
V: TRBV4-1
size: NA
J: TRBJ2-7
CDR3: CASSLSPGTGDYEQYF
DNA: TGCGCCAGCAGCCTCTCGCCCGGGACAGGGGACTACGAGCAGTACTTC

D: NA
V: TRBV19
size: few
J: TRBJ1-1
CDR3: CASSNTVDTEAFF
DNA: TGTGCCAGTAGTAACACAGTTGACACTGAAGCTTTCTTT

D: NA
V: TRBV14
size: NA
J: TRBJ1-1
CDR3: CASSHIDRTYTEAFF
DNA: TGTGCCAGCAGCCATATCGACAGGACGTACACTGAAGCTTTCTTT

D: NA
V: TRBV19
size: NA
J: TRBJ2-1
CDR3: CASVRSGGNEQFF
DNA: TGTGCCAGTGTCAGGTCGGGCGGGAATGAGCAGTTCTTC